Below, 6 T cell receptor beta chains from the same sample are listed, as sequenced in a study of T-cell memory formation after mild COVID-19. Each CDR3 protein is one row after TCRdb ran MiXCR on the 5' RACE reads. The table has a few hundred thousand distinct CDR3 sequences, roughly a tenth seen once. The source material was PBMCs or a T cell subset sorted from them (not recorded which). All receptors derive from a man aged 18 to 30 who had mild COVID-19 (a few samples of this study predate the infection). Cell type and time point are not known.

The chain couples TRBV12-3 or TRBV12-4 to TRBJ1-1; a weak D match, TRBD1 (5 bases). V lost 10 bases and J lost 2, with 23 bases in between. The CDR3 contains 16 residues. The CDR3 DNA is TGTGCCACCCTCTCCCAGGGAGTTTTTGTTAACACTGAAGCTTTCTTT. Its translation is CATLSQGVFVNTEAFF.

This clonotype was observed a handful of times. The V gene is TRBV10-3, the J gene TRBJ1-5; 7 positions match TRBD1. Trimming at V came to 6 bases and at J to 3 bases, leaving 2 bases not matched to a gene. Germline loops: CDR1 ENHRY, CDR2 SYGVKD. This CDR3 comprises 13 residues. The CDR3 DNA sequence: TGTGCCATCAGAGGACAGGCCAATCAGCCCCAGCATTTT. Translation gives CAIRGQANQPQHF.

There are a few counts of this clonotype. V and J are TRBV6-4 and TRBJ2-1; 10 bases agree with TRBD1. Losses at the gene ends were 5 bases for V and 7 bases for J; bases not matched to a gene: 5. Per germline, CDR1 MRHNA and CDR2 SNTAGT. This CDR3 has 14 residues. CDR3 DNA: TGTGCCAGCAGTCTGGACAGGGGGTCAAATGAGCAGTTCTTC. Protein product: CASSLDRGSNEQFF.

The gene calls are TRBV4-2 and TRBJ1-2, with 9 bases that match TRBD1. V gave up 0 bases and J gave up 13 bases; unmatched junction bases: 9. CDR1 is LGHNA and CDR2 is YNFKEQ in the germline V gene. The CDR3 length is 14 residues. CDR3 in amino acids: CASSQDRGQGLGTF. Written as DNA, the CDR3 is TGTGCCAGCAGCCAAGATCGGGGACAGGGCTTAGGCACCTTC.

This clonotype was seen repeatedly, ten times or more. The gene calls are TRBV7-2 and TRBJ2-5; 7 nucleotides line up with TRBD1. The germline V gene has CDR1 SGHTA and CDR2 FQGNSA. V lost 10 bases to trimming and J lost 4 bases; unmatched junction nucleotides: 6. The CDR3 runs to 12 residues. In nucleotides, the CDR3 is TGTGCCACATCCCGGGACAGAGAGACCCAGTACTTC. This codes for CATSRDRETQYF.

This clonotype was detected a few times. The chain carries TRBV3-2 and TRBJ2-1; the table assigns TRBD2, which was not confirmed against the DNA. TRBV3-2 is tagged as a pseudogene. CDR3 length: 16 residues. Written as DNA, the CDR3 is TGTGCCAGCAGCCAACTTGGACTAGCGGGGGGTTTTGAGCAGTTCTTC. Amino acid sequence: CASSQLGLAGGFEQFF.